Sequencing of this T cell receptor beta chain was carried out in a study of regulatory T cells in long-lasting Graves disease. Study information: With positive TSH receptor antibodies and over 5 years of antithyroid drugs, Graves' disease was considered persistent. Study-wide findings and caveats: Less diverse TCR repertoires were seen in persistent Graves' patients than in newly diagnosed ones.

Libraries of TCR beta came from iRepertoire HTBI primers plus Arm-PCR of CDR3 regions. TCRdb reanalysed the multiplex PCR reads using MiXCR and keeps one entry per CDR3 protein. The profile shows 600,000 to 800,000 distinct CDR3 sequences, around 30% of them singletons. Time point denoted: persistent/refractory GD, antithyroid drugs over 5 years with positive TRAb. Extracted PBMC RNA gave rise to the TCR library. Peripheral blood, Nine milliliters per patient, was collected in EDTA tubes. Notes on this clonotype: The antigen remains unidentified.

This clonotype was sampled from a female donor with Graves disease. The specimen was peripheral blood mononuclear cells (PBMCs), collected when the disease was refractory, from a patient treated with antithyroid drugs.

This CDR3 is CASRIAGGTDTQYF. In DNA, the CDR3 is TGTGCCAGCAGGATAGCGGGGGGCACAGATACGCAGTATTTT. This chain uses TRBV2 with TRBJ2-3; 9 nucleotides agree with TRBD2. From germline, CDR1 is SNHLY and CDR2 FYNNEI. This CDR3 is 14 amino acids long. The V and J ends lost 6 bases and 1 base, in that order; junction bases with no gene match: 2.